Listed here are 15 T cell receptor beta chains from one sample, sequenced in a study of blood T cell repertoires in COVID-19. The data were produced by immunoSEQ multiplex PCR, yet TCRdb's version contains in-frame clones alone and is incomplete. The sample shows 50,000 to 55,000 clones, 86% of them seen only once. Sample: peripheral blood. All receptors derive from a man in his 70s with acute or convalescent COVID-19.

This clone came up a few times. This chain links TRBV2 with TRBJ1-3; no reliable D call. This CDR3 has 13 residues. The V gene's germline CDR1 is SNHLY and CDR2 FYNNEI. Trimming shortened V by 9 bases and J by 4 bases, and 13 bases separated the two germline ends. The CDR3 loop reads CARSPDTGNTIYF. The DNA of the CDR3 is TGTGCCAGGAGTCCCGACACGGGAAACACCATATATTTT.

V usage is TRBV15 and J usage is TRBJ2-1; 10 bases line up with TRBD2. Germline CDR1 is LNHNV and CDR2 is YYDKDF (reference sequence). Unmatched junction bases numbered 8, after V lost 0 bases and J lost 6 bases. CDR3 length: 17 residues. The CDR3 nucleotides are TGTGCCACCAGCAGAGATCCCTCACTAGCGGGGTTCAATGAGCAGTTCTTC. This translates into CATSRDPSLAGFNEQFF.

The genes are TRBV4-2 and TRBJ2-3; 10 bases are shared with TRBD2. Germline CDR1 is LGHNA and CDR2 is YNFKEQ. There are 18 residues in the CDR3. Trimming at V came to 1 base and at J to 2 bases, leaving 9 bases not matched to a gene. The DNA for the CDR3 is TGTGCCAGCAGCCAAGTTTTGGAAAGCGGGAGGGTCACAGATACGCAGTATTTT. This codes for CASSQVLESGRVTDTQYF.

This chain links TRBV27 with TRBJ1-5; D is possibly TRBD1 (6 bases). Trimming pared 6 bases from V and 3 bases from J, leaving 12 bases between. Germline assignment: CDR1 MNHEY and CDR2 SMNVEV (reference sequence). The CDR3 runs 14 residues. DNA of the CDR3: TGTGCCAGCAGGTCGCAGGGGTACAATCAGCCCCAGCATTTT. The encoded protein is CASRSQGYNQPQHF.

V is TRBV9 and J is TRBJ1-3; 8 nucleotides line up with TRBD1. Trimming at V came to 2 bases and at J to 3 bases, leaving 4 bases not matched to a gene. The germline V gene has CDR1 SGDLS and CDR2 YYNGEE. This CDR3 is built from 15 residues. CDR3 DNA sequence: TGTGCCAGCAGCGTCGCAGGGGGCTATGGAAACACCATATATTTT. It codes for CASSVAGGYGNTIYF.

The gene calls are TRBV6-5 and TRBJ1-5; D gene ambiguous. CDR3 size: 15 residues. V was cut by 6 bases and J by 7 bases, with 19 bases left in between. The V gene's germline CDR1 is MNHEY and CDR2 SVGAGI. CDR3 sequence reads: CASSPSGAGGQPQHF. In DNA, the CDR3 is TGTGCCAGCAGCCCCTCGGGAGCCGGCGGGCAGCCCCAGCATTTT.

The chain uses TRBV30 and TRBJ2-2; weak D call: TRBD1 (5 bases). This CDR3 comprises 13 residues. Germline V gene sequence: CDR1 GTSNPN, CDR2 SVGIG (reference sequence). V was trimmed by 3 bases and J by 7 bases, leaving 12 bases between them. DNA of the CDR3: TGTGCCTGGAGGGCCACAGGCCTCGGGGAGCTGTTTTTT. Translated, it gives CAWRATGLGELFF.

Here the CDR3 reads CASSLAAGQGEFYEQYV. The DNA for the CDR3 is TGTGCCAGCAGCTTAGCTGCGGGACAGGGGGAGTTCTACGAGCAGTACGTC. The chain is built from TRBV11-2 and TRBJ2-7; TRBD1 matches 11 bases. This CDR3 comprises 17 residues. Germline lookup yields CDR1 SGHAT and CDR2 FQNNGV. The V segment lost 1 base and the J segment 3 bases; nucleotides outside the gene matches: 8.

The chain uses TRBV7-9 and TRBJ2-7; no clear D gene. CDR3 length equals 18 residues. V lost 1 base and J lost 4, with 23 bases in between. Germline CDR1 and CDR2: SEHNR and FQNEAQ (reference sequence). The CDR3 DNA reads TGTGCCAGCAGCTTAGATCTAGGTTGGCAAGTCTCCTCGTACGAGCAGTACTTC. It encodes CASSLDLGWQVSSYEQYF.

This clone has more than one count but fewer than ten. The chain combines TRBV15 with TRBJ2-7, with unresolved D. This CDR3 spans 13 amino acids. V lost 0 bases to trimming and J lost 5 bases, with 8 bases between them. CDR1 is LNHNV and CDR2 is YYDKDF in the germline V gene (reference sequence). The chain's CDR3 is CATSRDQVHEQYF. In nucleotides, the CDR3 is TGTGCCACCAGCAGAGATCAGGTCCACGAGCAGTACTTC.

The V and J genes are TRBV14 and TRBJ2-1; TRBD2 is a possible D gene (6 bases). The CDR3 contains 14 residues. Looked up from germline, CDR1 is SGHDN and CDR2 is FVKESK. V was trimmed by 1 base and J by 8 bases, leaving 12 bases between them. The CDR3 DNA sequence: TGTGCCAGCAGCCAAGCCAATAGCGGTGATGAGCAGTTCTTC. Its protein is CASSQANSGDEQFF. The complete variable domain, with remaining parts taken from reference TRBV14 and TRBJ2-1, reads EAGVTQFPSHSVIEKGQTVTLRCDPISGHDNLYWYRRVMGKEIKFLLHFVKESKQDESGMPNNRFLAERTGGTYSTLKVQPAELEDSGVYFCASSQANSGDEQFFGPGTRLTVL.

The chain employs TRBV9 and TRBJ1-4; D unclear. The CDR3 consists of 13 residues. Trimming cost V 3 bases and J 10 bases, with 13 bases left between them. The germline V gene has CDR1 SGDLS and CDR2 YYNGEE. The CDR3 nucleotides are TGTGCCAGCAGCGGAGGAGAGGAGCGAAAACTGTTTTTT. It is translated as CASSGGEERKLFF. The variable domain in full, completed from reference TRBV9 and TRBJ1-4, reads DSGVTQTPKHLITATGQRVTLRCSPRSGDLSVYWYQQSLDQGLQFLIQYYNGEERAKGNILERFSAQQFPDLHSELNLSSLELGDSALYFCASSGGEERKLFFGSGTQLSVL.

The chain links TRBV7-9 to TRBJ1-4, with 8 bases fitting TRBD1. CDR1 and CDR2 (germline): SEHNR, FQNEAQ (reference sequence). This CDR3 region has 14 residues. J lost 5 bases, V lost 5 bases, and 4 bases had no gene match. DNA of the CDR3: TGTGCCAGCAGCCCAGGGGGCGGGAATGAAAAACTGTTTTTT. This gives the protein CASSPGGGNEKLFF.

This clone has only a few counts. J is TRBJ2-2 and V is TRBV5-4; 8 nucleotides match TRBD1. With 2 bases clipped from V and 6 bases from J, the junction kept 6 bases outside the gene matches. Germline CDR1 is SGHNT and CDR2 is YYREEE (reference sequence). This CDR3 region has 15 residues. CDR3 sequence (DNA): TGTGCCAGCAGCTTCCAGGGGGCGCGGGCCGGGGAGCTGTTTTTT. Its translation: CASSFQGARAGELFF.

V and J are TRBV7-9 and TRBJ1-1; D gene uncertain. From germline, CDR1 is SEHNR and CDR2 FQNEAQ (reference sequence). V lost 3 bases and J lost 6, with 8 bases in between. The CDR3 covers 12 residues. The CDR3 region is CASSLRPSEAFF. As DNA, the CDR3 is TGTGCCAGCAGCTTGCGCCCTTCTGAAGCTTTCTTT.